This T cell receptor (beta chain) was sequenced in a study of identical twins. A template switching step contributed a universal primer site, while unique molecular identifiers were present in the cDNA. TCRdb fed the 5' RACE reads into MiXCR, producing one record per CDR3 protein. The sample consists of under 300,000 distinct CDR3 sequences, roughly 13% of them appearing once. V was pared by 0 bases and J by 9 bases, with 24 bases between. CDR1 and CDR2 (germline): GTSNPN, SVGIG (reference sequence). The CDR3 is made up of 17 amino acids. Remarks on this clonotype: Antigen unknown.

Study-wide results and caveats: Fewer insertions marked abundant cord blood beta clonotypes; young adult naive trended weakly, memory not at all. Alpha sequences that were out-of-frame and twin-shared showed an excess of low generation probability.

This same sample was also taken into another study, of yellow fever vaccine responses in identical twins. Turning to that study: Twins reportedly appeared to share part of their vaccine T cell response while keeping part individual.

Sequenced input: memory (CD45RO+) T cells sorted from blood. This chain links TRBV30 with TRBJ2-1, with unresolved D. This TCR was recovered from a woman under 30 in good health. CDR3 in DNA: TGTGCCTGGAGTGTAAATCGTCCGGCTAGAGCTTTCGCTGAGCAGTTCTTC. This encodes CAWSVNRPARAFAEQFF.